This record covers a single T cell receptor (beta chain). Antigen specificity is unknown. This entry is derived from a study of T cell responses to AZD1222 COVID-19 vaccine. Findings of the study overall: At study baseline, merely five or six AZD1222 recipients were seropositive. Two AZD1222 doses significantly raised spike-specific TCR breadth and depth over controls. Spike-wide vaccine-associated CD4 TCRs dominated at 160-218 and 743-854.

Doses given second, at about 4 or about 12 weeks, were pooled. Sequencing was performed with immunoSEQ multiplex PCR; in TCRdb, only in-frame clones are kept and a portion is missing. Counted here are 85,000 to 90,000 clones, roughly 87% occurring once; the ten biggest clones make up less than 6%. The CDR3 spans 12 residues. CDR1 is GTSNPN and CDR2 is SVGIG in the germline V gene (reference sequence). The V segment lost 2 bases and the J segment 10 bases; nucleotides outside the gene matches: 4. The rearrangement uses TRBV30 and TRBJ1-4; the match to TRBD1 covers 7 bases. The receptor was isolated from an adult who received the AZD1222 COVID-19 vaccine. The sequences come from peripheral blood, collected 28 days after the second AZD1222 dose. The CDR3 reads CAWSTGAAKLFF. The CDR3 bases are TGTGCCTGGAGTACAGGGGCGGCAAAACTGTTTTTT.